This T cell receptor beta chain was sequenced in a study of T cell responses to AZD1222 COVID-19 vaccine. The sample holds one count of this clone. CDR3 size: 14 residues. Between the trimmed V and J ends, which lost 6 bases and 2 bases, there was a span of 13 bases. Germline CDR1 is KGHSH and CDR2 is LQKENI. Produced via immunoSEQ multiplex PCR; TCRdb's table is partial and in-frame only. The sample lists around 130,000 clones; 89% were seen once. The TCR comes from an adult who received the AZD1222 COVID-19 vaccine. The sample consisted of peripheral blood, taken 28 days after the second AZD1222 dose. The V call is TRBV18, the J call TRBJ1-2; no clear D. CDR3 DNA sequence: TGTGCCAGCTCGCCATCCATAGAAAACTATGGCTACACCTTC. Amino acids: CASSPSIENYGYTF.